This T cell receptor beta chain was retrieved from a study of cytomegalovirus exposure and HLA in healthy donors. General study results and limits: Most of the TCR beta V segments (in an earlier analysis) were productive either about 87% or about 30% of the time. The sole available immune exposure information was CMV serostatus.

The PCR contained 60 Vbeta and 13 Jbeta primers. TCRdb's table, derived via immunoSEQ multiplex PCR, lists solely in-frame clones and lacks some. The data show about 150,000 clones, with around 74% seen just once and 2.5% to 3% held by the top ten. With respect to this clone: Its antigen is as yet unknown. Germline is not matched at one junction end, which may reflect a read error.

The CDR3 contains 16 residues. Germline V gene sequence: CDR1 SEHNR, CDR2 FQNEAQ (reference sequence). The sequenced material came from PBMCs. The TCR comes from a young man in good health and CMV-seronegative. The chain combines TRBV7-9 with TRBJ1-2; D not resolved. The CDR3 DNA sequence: TGTTCCAGCAGCTTATCCATCGGGGAGTTTAACTATGGCTACACCTTC. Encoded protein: CSSSLSIGEFNYGYTF.